This TCR beta chain was recorded in a study of blood T cell repertoires in COVID-19. Study-wide context: Samples taken during acute and convalescent COVID-19 were collected in the United States, Italy and Spain. Sources were T cells, B-cell-depleted T cells, or PBMCs; the material itself was cDNA or gDNA.

The CDR3 totals 12 residues. With 5 bases clipped from V and 14 bases from J, the junction kept 7 bases outside the gene matches. Under the authors' procedure: Amplifying reference gene primers gave estimates of nucleated cell counts. Only in-frame clones appear in the TCRdb table, and some are missing; sequencing was by immunoSEQ multiplex PCR. V and J calls and clone size are copied from that table; D and trimming were computed from the DNA. The top ten hold around 3.5% of the sample, which has 200,000 to 300,000 clones, 75% to 90% seen once. The chain is built from TRBV12-3 or TRBV12-4 and TRBJ2-1, with TRBD1 identical over 9 bases. This clonotype was sampled from a woman between 40 and 55 years old with acute or convalescent COVID-19. The sample comprised peripheral blood. CDR3 DNA sequence: TGTGCCAGCAGTGGGACCGGGACAGGGAAGTTCTTC. Its protein product is CASSGTGTGKFF.